This entry features one TCR beta chain sequence. Its target is not known. This specimen comes from a study of CD8+ T cells in alopecia areata. Study-level background: For the treated group, dosing was oral tofacitinib at 5 to 10 mg twice daily.

The V gene lost 0 bases and the J gene lost 3 bases, with 4 bases spanning the gap. The germline gives CDR1 SGHTA, CDR2 FQGNSA. This CDR3 has 13 amino acids. Extraction of RNA preceded its reverse transcription into cDNA, which served as the sequencing template. Profiled with immunoSEQ multiplex PCR; TCRdb holds only in-frame clones, not every one. Altogether 110,000 or so clones are present, roughly three fifths being singletons, with the ten largest covering 3% to 3.5%. Broader study findings: Clonality in the scalp and expanded CD8+ clones ranked among the top 100 were significantly decreased by tofacitinib. Many expanded lesional clones remained in scalp and blood on tofacitinib.

The sample's treatment: oral pan-JAK inhibitor, 5-10 mg twice daily. The material was CD4+ T cells sorted from blood, obtained at week 24, from a patient treated with tofacitinib. This TCR came from a human donor with alopecia areata. The chain links TRBV7-2 to TRBJ2-3; D ambiguous. CDR3 loop: CASSLAITDTQYF. As DNA, the CDR3 is TGTGCCAGCAGCTTAGCCATTACAGATACGCAGTATTTT. Supplemented by reference TRBV7-2 and TRBJ2-3, the full variable domain reads GAGVSQSPSNKVTEKGKDVELRCDPISGHTALYWYRQSLGQGLEFLIYFQGNSAPDKSGLPSDRFSAERTGGSVSTLTIQRTQQEDSAVYLCASSLAITDTQYFGPGTRLTVL.